This section outlines one T cell receptor (beta chain) sequence together with its context. Its antigen is not known. CDR1 and CDR2 (germline): SQVTM, ANQGSEA. CDR3 length equals 13 residues. It was with 60 Vbeta and 13 Jbeta primers that the PCR ran. The table came from immunoSEQ multiplex PCR; TCRdb's copy has only in-frame clones and leaves some out. The data show some 100,000 clones, approximately 80% seen once. This entry comes from a study of cytomegalovirus exposure and HLA in healthy donors. Study-wide results and caveats: Among TCR beta chains, those listed as cytomegalovirus-associated numbered fewer than 200. Within the data, a cluster of highly shared sequence variants was likely a sequencing artifact.

The source material was PBMCs. The receptor comes from a man between 50 and 59 years old in good health and CMV-seropositive. The rearrangement uses TRBV29-1 and TRBJ2-5; D may be TRBD1 (7 bases). The DNA matches TRBJ2-7 better at its end, which makes the J call doubtful. The CDR3 DNA reads TGCAGCGTTGCCCAGGGGGGTCCCTACGAGCAGTACTTC. This encodes CSVAQGGPYEQYF.